Listed below are T cell receptor beta chains from one sample, sequenced in a study of T cell responses to AZD1222 COVID-19 vaccine. Data came from immunoSEQ multiplex PCR; TCRdb stores just in-frame clones and leaves some out. The sample carries roughly 170,000 clones, around 94% recorded once. The specimen comprised peripheral blood, sampled on day 0 of AZD1222 vaccination. The receptors here all came from an adult in good health. Each CDR3 is given with its conserved first and last residue. The D gene is left open where the match is weak. Some rows mark clone size as missing; the rest say once, few, many or name a class of expanded clone.

TRBJ2-1	.	13	.	TRBV7-3	CASSLGSYTEQFF	TGTGCCAGCAGCTTGGGGTCTTACACTGAGCAGTTCTTC
TRBJ2-5	.	13	.	TRBV3-1/TRBV3-2	CASSQAGGETQYF	TGTGCCAGCAGCCAAGCCGGAGGGGAGACCCAGTACTTC
TRBJ2-7	.	13	.	TRBV30	CAWSGGQGGEQYF	TGTGCCTGGTCCGGCGGGCAGGGCGGGGAGCAGTACTTC
TRBJ2-1	.	19	.	TRBV4-3	CASSQERGGIWTGSHEQFF	TGCGCCAGCAGCCAAGAGAGGGGGGGGATTTGGACAGGTTCCCATGAGCAGTTCTTC
TRBJ2-1	.	15	.	TRBV19	CASSRDWSSYNEQFF	TGTGCCAGTAGCCGGGACTGGAGCTCCTACAATGAGCAGTTCTTC
TRBJ1-2	.	11	.	TRBV12-3/TRBV12-4	CASSLGYGYTF	TGTGCCAGCAGTTTAGGCTATGGCTACACCTTC
TRBJ2-3	.	12	.	TRBV7-8	CASSEGWDTQYF	TGTGCCAGCAGCGAAGGATGGGATACGCAGTATTTT
TRBJ2-3	.	16	.	TRBV5-1	CASSLAPGGGSDTQYF	TGCGCCAGCAGCCTGGCCCCGGGGGGCGGCTCAGATACGCAGTATTTT
TRBJ1-1	.	14	.	TRBV10-3	CAIRRENKNTEAFF	TGTGCCATCAGGAGGGAAAATAAGAACACTGAAGCTTTCTTT
TRBJ1-2	.	15	TRBD1	TRBV18	CASSPVTGPNYGYTF	TGTGCCAGCTCACCGGTGACAGGGCCCAACTATGGCTACACCTTC
TRBJ1-1	.	13	TRBD1	TRBV3-1/TRBV3-2	CASSGTGVFKAFF	TGTGCCAGCAGTGGTACAGGGGTTTTCAAAGCTTTCTTT
TRBJ1-5	.	14	.	TRBV30	CAWSLPGYNQPQHF	TGTGCCTGGAGCTTACCGGGATACAATCAGCCCCAGCATTTT
TRBJ1-5	few	14	.	TRBV3-1/TRBV3-2	CASSQDLGFRPQHF	TGTGCCAGCAGCCAAGATCTGGGGTTTCGGCCCCAGCATTTT
TRBJ1-2	.	14	.	TRBV5-4	CASSSGQSNYGYTF	TGTGCCAGCAGCTCTGGACAGTCTAACTATGGCTACACCTTC
TRBJ1-5	once	15	.	TRBV7-6	CASSLDDFGNQPQHF	TGTGCCAGCAGCTTAGACGATTTCGGCAATCAGCCCCAGCATTTT
TRBJ1-1	.	15	.	TRBV3-1/TRBV3-2	CASSQDGILNTEAFF	TGTGCCAGCAGCCAAGATGGCATTTTAAACACTGAAGCTTTCTTT
TRBJ2-2	once	16	TRBD2	TRBV5-4	CASSPGGRPDTGELFF	TGTGCCAGCAGTCCGGGAGGCAGGCCTGACACCGGGGAGCTGTTTTTT
TRBJ2-2	once	15	TRBD2	TRBV28	CASSLLAGGTGELFF	TGTGCCAGCAGTTTGTTGGCGGGGGGAACCGGGGAGCTGTTTTTT
TRBJ1-2	once	18	TRBD1	TRBV9	CASSVAPGTAKPTDGYTF	TGTGCCAGCAGCGTAGCCCCCGGGACAGCCAAGCCTACTGATGGCTACACCTTC
TRBJ1-6	.	13	.	TRBV2	CASSRGWNSPLHF	TGTGCCAGCAGTAGGGGGTGGAATTCACCCCTCCACTTT
TRBJ1-2	.	13	TRBD1	TRBV5-1	CASSSTGDYGYTF	TGCGCCAGCAGCTCCACAGGGGACTATGGCTACACCTTC
TRBJ2-3	.	14	TRBD2	TRBV19	CATMTSGTTDTQYF	TGTGCCACCATGACTAGCGGGACTACAGATACGCAGTATTTT
TRBJ2-5	.	12	.	TRBV19	CASSGGIGAQYF	TGTGCCAGTAGCGGGGGTATCGGGGCCCAGTACTTC
TRBJ1-2	.	12	.	TRBV7-9	CASRPINYGYTF	TGTGCCAGCAGGCCAATTAACTATGGCTACACCTTC
TRBJ2-3	.	14	TRBD2	TRBV5-1	CASSLGLATDTQYF	TGCGCCAGCAGCTTGGGACTAGCTACAGATACGCAGTATTTT
TRBJ1-1	.	15	TRBD1	TRBV30	CAWKRAGTANTEAFF	TGTGCCTGGAAACGGGCCGGGACAGCGAACACTGAAGCTTTCTTT
TRBJ2-7	.	12	.	TRBV7-9	CASGEGIYEQYF	TGTGCCAGCGGCGAGGGGATCTACGAGCAGTACTTC
TRBJ1-5	.	17	.	TRBV7-2	CASSPRRASSSNQPQHF	TGTGCCAGCAGCCCTCGTCGGGCGTCAAGTAGCAATCAGCCCCAGCATTTT
TRBJ1-2	.	19	.	TRBV9	CASSVNLQDMSGRLYGYTF	TGTGCCAGCAGCGTAAACCTCCAGGATATGTCAGGCCGACTATATGGCTACACCTTC
TRBJ1-6	once	15	TRBD1	TRBV7-2	CASTSTGQGTSPLHF	TGTGCCAGCACTTCCACGGGACAGGGGACCTCACCCCTCCACTTT
TRBJ1-6	few	13	TRBD1	TRBV25-1	CATGEQGNSPLHF	TGTGCCACAGGGGAACAGGGGAATTCACCCCTCCACTTT
TRBJ2-2	.	16	.	TRBV25-1	CASSPTRGRVTGELFF	TGTGCCAGCAGTCCAACCCGGGGGCGGGTCACCGGGGAGCTGTTTTTT
TRBJ2-2	.	14	.	TRBV6-4	CASKSDGHTGELFF	TGTGCCAGCAAGTCAGATGGACACACCGGGGAGCTGTTTTTT
TRBJ1-2	.	14	.	TRBV10-3	CAIRTWGGNYGYTF	TGTGCCATCAGGACTTGGGGAGGTAACTATGGCTACACCTTC
TRBJ1-5	.	13	.	TRBV6-2/TRBV6-3	CASSLHSNQPQHF	TGTGCCAGCAGTCTGCATAGCAATCAGCCCCAGCATTTT
TRBJ1-2	.	11	.	TRBV6-1	CASSESIGYTF	TGTGCCAGCAGTGAATCAATTGGCTACACCTTC
TRBJ1-2	.	14	.	TRBV3-1/TRBV3-2	CASSLQGINYGYTF	TGTGCCAGCAGCCTCCAGGGGATTAACTATGGCTACACCTTC
TRBJ2-3	.	15	TRBD2	TRBV18	CASSLRTSGTDTQYF	TGTGCCAGCTCACTCAGGACTAGCGGGACAGATACGCAGTATTTT
TRBJ1-6	.	16	TRBD1	TRBV28	CASSSNPTGGNSPLHF	TGTGCCAGCAGTTCGAACCCGACAGGGGGGAATTCACCCCTCCACTTT
TRBJ2-1	few	13	.	TRBV3-1/TRBV3-2	CASSPGFYNEQFF	TGTGCCAGCAGCCCCGGATTTTACAATGAGCAGTTCTTC
TRBJ2-1	once	16	.	TRBV7-2	CASSSQGPFSYNEQFF	TGTGCCAGCAGCTCCCAGGGACCTTTCTCCTACAATGAGCAGTTCTTC
TRBJ2-2	.	18	TRBD1	TRBV14	CASSQEPPGQGNTGELFF	TGTGCCAGCAGCCAAGAGCCACCGGGACAGGGGAACACCGGGGAGCTGTTTTTT
TRBJ2-2	.	15	TRBD2	TRBV5-1	CASSLAGGRNGELFF	TGCGCCAGCAGCTTGGCGGGGGGGCGTAACGGGGAGCTGTTTTTT
TRBJ1-4	.	13	TRBD1	TRBV19	CASMDRAKEKLFF	TGTGCCAGTATGGACAGGGCGAAAGAAAAACTGTTTTTT
TRBJ2-3	.	15	.	TRBV5-4	CASSLVRGALDTQYF	TGTGCCAGCAGCTTGGTTAGAGGGGCCCTAGATACGCAGTATTTT
TRBJ2-1	once	15	.	TRBV19	CASSIGVTNYNEQFF	TGTGCCAGTAGTATTGGGGTTACGAACTACAATGAGCAGTTCTTC
TRBJ1-3	once	16	.	TRBV4-1	CASSQPTTGSGNTIYF	TGCGCCAGCAGCCAACCGACAACAGGGAGCGGAAACACCATATATTTT
TRBJ2-1	.	16	TRBD1	TRBV6-5	CASSSQPGQGGNEQFF	TGTGCCAGCAGTTCTCAACCGGGACAGGGGGGAAATGAGCAGTTCTTC
TRBJ1-2	.	13	.	TRBV12-3/TRBV12-4	CASSFRSGYGYTF	TGTGCCAGCAGTTTCCGGAGTGGGTATGGCTACACCTTC
TRBJ2-7	.	14	.	TRBV18	CASSPRSVVYEQYF	TGTGCCAGCTCACCACGGTCGGTAGTCTACGAGCAGTACTTC
TRBJ1-5	.	16	TRBD1	TRBV19	CASSIVGTGGNQPQHF	TGTGCCAGTAGTATAGTCGGGACAGGGGGCAATCAGCCCCAGCATTTT
TRBJ1-2	.	15	.	TRBV7-9	CASSLGLGGYYGYTF	TGTGCCAGCAGCTTAGGCTTAGGGGGATACTATGGCTACACCTTC
TRBJ1-3	.	14	.	TRBV9	CASSVLGSGNTIYF	TGTGCCAGCAGCGTACTTGGCTCTGGAAACACCATATATTTT
TRBJ1-1	.	16	.	TRBV28	CASSLGGTEGNTEAFF	TGTGCCAGCAGTTTGGGGGGAACAGAGGGGAACACTGAAGCTTTCTTT
TRBJ1-2	.	15	.	TRBV24-1	CATSDGTAGGYGYTF	TGTGCCACCAGTGATGGGACCGCGGGGGGTTATGGCTACACCTTC